These 18 T cell receptor beta chains were all obtained from the same sample, sequenced in a study of shared clonotypes between healthy human individuals. Clones were read by immunoSEQ multiplex PCR, and TCRdb kept only the in-frame ones, dropping some. The sample has about 1.1 million clones; around three quarters are singletons. The sequenced sample was memory CD4+ T cells from PBMCs. Subset denoted: CD45RA-negative fraction. All receptors derive from a man between 18 and 29 years old in good health. Some clones in this sample may be carry-over from other donors' samples.

This chain uses TRBV6-5 with TRBJ2-6, with unresolved D. Germline CDR1 MNHEY, CDR2 SVGAGI. The CDR3 covers 16 residues. V was clipped by 0 bases and J by 2 bases, with 8 bases between them. The CDR3 sequence: CASSYSGPPGANVLTF. The CDR3 nucleotides read TGTGCCAGCAGTTACTCTGGGCCCCCTGGGGCCAACGTCCTGACTTTC.

The chain links TRBV5-1 to TRBJ2-5; D perhaps matches TRBD1 (6 bases). Germline V gives CDR1 SGHRS, CDR2 YFSETQ. Trimming left V 4 bases short and J 1 base short, with 23 bases between. This CDR3 spans 18 amino acids. The CDR3 DNA reads as TGCGCCAGCAGCCCCGGAGGTGGGGGCGCTAGAAGCCAAGAGACCCAGTACTTC. Amino acid sequence: CASSPGGGGARSQETQYF.

As to this clone: A read error is possible here, since a much larger clone lies one base away. The V call is TRBV4-2, the J call TRBJ1-1; D remains unclear. This CDR3 comprises 14 residues. V was clipped by 1 base and J by 4 bases, with 10 bases between them. Per germline, CDR1 LGHNA and CDR2 YNFKEQ. CDR3 loop: CASSQAGSGTEAFF. The CDR3 DNA sequence: TGTGCCAGCAGCCAAGCGGGGTCGGGCACTGAAGCTTTCTTT.

The rearrangement joins TRBV5-4 to TRBJ2-7; no reliable D call. Trimming pared 5 bases from V and 5 bases from J, leaving 8 bases between. The germline CDR1 and CDR2 sequences are SGHNT and YYREEE (reference sequence). The CDR3 consists of 11 residues. CDR3 loop: CASRSIDEQYF. CDR3 in DNA: TGTGCCAGCAGATCAATAGACGAGCAGTACTTC. Together with reference TRBV5-4 and TRBJ2-7, the CDR3 gives the full variable domain: ETGVTQSPTHLIKTRGQQVTLRCSSQSGHNTVSWYQQALGQGPQFIFQYYREEENGRGNFPPRFSGLQFPNYSSELNVNALELDDSALYLCASRSIDEQYFGPGTRLTVT.

The genes are TRBV5-4 and TRBJ2-2, with unresolved D. CDR1 SGHNT and CDR2 YYREEE come from the germline V gene (reference sequence). This CDR3 is built from 14 residues. V dropped 0 bases and J dropped 3 bases, with 6 bases sitting between them. The CDR3 is CASSLDMHTGELFF. The CDR3 DNA follows: TGTGCCAGCAGCTTGGACATGCACACCGGGGAGCTGTTTTTT.

In nucleotides, the CDR3 is TGCGCCAGCAGCGCACAGGGGGCCCACACTGAAGCTTTCTTT. Its protein is CASSAQGAHTEAFF. The gene calls are TRBV5-1 and TRBJ1-1; 9 nucleotides align to TRBD1. The V and J ends lost 4 bases and 3 bases, in that order; junction bases with no gene match: 4. The CDR3 has 14 residues. Germline V gene lookup returns CDR1 SGHRS and CDR2 YFSETQ.

V usage is TRBV7-2 and J usage is TRBJ2-1; no reliable D call. The CDR3 loop spans 16 amino acids. The V end was cut by 1 base, the J end by 1 base, with 11 bases between. Per the germline V gene, CDR1 is SGHTA and CDR2 is FQGNSA. CDR3 region: CASSLELGQSYNEQFF. CDR3 DNA sequence: TGTGCCAGCAGCTTAGAGCTAGGTCAGTCCTACAATGAGCAGTTCTTC.

This rearrangement joins TRBV6-4 to TRBJ2-1; a weak D match, TRBD2 (6 bases). The CDR3 sequence is 15 residues long. The germline V gene encodes CDR1 MRHNA and CDR2 SNTAGT. V was pared by 4 bases and J by 2 bases, with 12 bases between. The CDR3 loop reads CASSVTRWAYNEQFF. The DNA of the CDR3 is TGTGCCAGCAGTGTGACTAGATGGGCCTACAATGAGCAGTTCTTC.

V usage is TRBV11-2 and J usage is TRBJ2-1; TRBD2 might be the D (6 bases). The germline V gene encodes CDR1 SGHAT and CDR2 FQNNGV. CDR3 length equals 15 residues. The V and J ends lost 1 base and 5 bases respectively, with 12 bases between them. This CDR3 is CASSLGAGINNEQFF. CDR3 nucleotides: TGTGCCAGCAGCTTAGGGGCGGGAATCAACAATGAGCAGTTCTTC.

This clone was recorded at least ten times. This rearrangement joins TRBV11-1 to TRBJ2-6; possibly TRBD1 for D (5 bases). V shed 7 bases and J shed 1 base, with 14 bases lying between them. Germline CDR1 is SGHAT and CDR2 is FQDESV (reference sequence). The CDR3 length is 16 residues. This CDR3 reads CASISRNRSGANVLTF. As DNA, the CDR3 is TGTGCCAGCATCTCCCGGAACAGGTCTGGGGCCAACGTCCTGACTTTC.

V usage is TRBV5-1 and J usage is TRBJ1-1; D might be TRBD1 (6 bases). There are 14 residues in the CDR3. Germline loops: CDR1 SGHRS, CDR2 YFSETQ. The ends were cut back, 5 bases at V and 0 bases at J, with 11 bases in the middle. The CDR3 nucleotides read TGCGCCAGCAGGATGGACAGCCTGAACACTGAAGCTTTCTTT. Translation gives CASRMDSLNTEAFF.

To note about this clone: At the DNA level, this CDR3 is encoded by other sequences in the same sample as well. This chain links TRBV29-1 with TRBJ2-3; D possibly uses TRBD1 or TRBD2 (6 bases each). There are 13 residues in the CDR3. Looked up from germline, CDR1 is SQVTM and CDR2 is ANQGSEA. V shed 6 bases and J shed 4 bases, with 14 bases lying between them. CDR3 amino acids: CSVESRGADTQYF. In DNA, the CDR3 is TGCAGCGTAGAAAGTAGGGGGGCAGATACGCAGTATTTT.

The chain uses TRBV5-1 and TRBJ2-6; no clear D gene. Between the trimmed V and J ends, which lost 4 bases and 2 bases, there was a span of 7 bases. The CDR3 spans 14 residues. The germline V gene encodes CDR1 SGHRS and CDR2 YFSETQ. CDR3 bases: TGCGCCAGCAGCCCGGATCCTGGGGCCAACGTCCTGACTTTC. Translated: CASSPDPGANVLTF.

This clone showed up just once. The V gene is TRBV30, the J gene TRBJ1-2, with 8 bases identical to TRBD1. This CDR3 is 14 amino acids long. Trimming took 1 base from V and 8 from J; bases not matched to a gene: 9. Germline values: CDR1 GTSNPN, CDR2 SVGIG (reference sequence). CDR3: CAWSEDRAQTGYTF. CDR3 sequence (DNA): TGTGCCTGGAGTGAGGACAGGGCTCAAACCGGCTACACCTTC.

The chain recombines TRBV28 with TRBJ2-5; D gene ambiguous. Trimming removed 1 base at V and 1 base at J, with 4 bases between. The CDR3 loop spans 13 amino acids. The germline V gene encodes CDR1 MDHEN and CDR2 SYDVKM. The CDR3 reads CASSLLAQETQYF. The CDR3 DNA sequence: TGTGCCAGCAGTTTATTAGCCCAAGAGACCCAGTACTTC. Full variable domain (missing parts from reference TRBV28 and TRBJ2-5): DVKVTQSSRYLVKRTGEKVFLECVQDMDHENMFWYRQDPGLGLRLIYFSYDVKMKEKGDIPEGYSVSREKKERFSLILESASTNQTSMYLCASSLLAQETQYFGPGTRLLVL.

The rearrangement joins TRBV5-1 to TRBJ2-2, with D perhaps given as TRBD1 or TRBD2 (5 bases each). The V and J ends lost 1 base and 0 bases respectively, with 25 bases between them. Looked up from germline, CDR1 is SGHRS and CDR2 is YFSETQ. This CDR3 is 21 amino acids long. The CDR3 DNA follows: TGCGCCAGCAGCTTGTGGGACGGACGATTGTTTGGTCTCACGAACACCGGGGAGCTGTTTTTT. Its translation is CASSLWDGRLFGLTNTGELFF.

J is TRBJ2-3 and V is TRBV7-9; TRBD2 matches 11 bases. Germline loops: CDR1 SEHNR, CDR2 FQNEAQ (reference sequence). The CDR3 contains 15 residues. With 3 bases clipped from V and 9 bases from J, the junction kept 8 bases outside the gene matches. The CDR3 here is CASSFSLAGGGTQYF. The CDR3 bases are TGTGCCAGCAGCTTCTCCCTAGCGGGAGGAGGGACGCAGTATTTT. Filled out from reference TRBV7-9 and TRBJ2-3, the complete variable domain reads DTGVSQNPRHKITKRGQNVTFRCDPISEHNRLYWYRQTLGQGPEFLTYFQNEAQLEKSRLLSDRFSAERPKGSFSTLEIQRTEQGDSAMYLCASSFSLAGGGTQYFGPGTRLTVL.

The chain has TRBV11-3 and TRBJ1-1; TRBD1 might be the D (5 bases). The CDR3 runs 12 residues. The germline V gene encodes CDR1 SGHNT and CDR2 YENEEA. Trimming removed 5 bases at V and 7 bases at J, with 11 bases between. CDR3 sequence (DNA): TGTGCCAGCAGCGGAAGCGGGGGTGAAGCTTTCTTT. Translation gives CASSGSGGEAFF.